This T cell receptor beta chain was identified in a study of post-analysis software for immune sequencing data. Study background: Progressive-relapsing, secondary progressive and relapsing-remitting multiple sclerosis were among the disease courses included. Overall study results and limits: TRBV5-6, TRBV5-1 and TRBV20-1 belonged to a set of about 5 TRBV segments that were more frequent in patients than controls. Compared against controls, patients with multiple sclerosis displayed significantly lower normalized Chao1 diversity. Those samples that were prepared in the same batch co-clustered strongly by F measure.

With regard to this clonotype: What it recognizes is unknown.

The CDR3 has 13 residues. V was cut by 1 base and J by 8 bases, with 10 bases left in between. The germline V gene has CDR1 SGHDT and CDR2 YYEEEE. Unique molecular identifiers featured in each of the TCR beta cDNA libraries. Out of roughly 0.95 to 10 million T cells, 480,000 or so cDNA molecules were generated. TCRdb re-called the PCR reads through MiXCR, storing one row per CDR3 protein. The table has about 460,000 distinct CDR3 sequences, around 40% seen once. What was sequenced was blood. The chain employs TRBV5-6 and TRBJ2-1; D possibly corresponds to TRBD1 (6 bases). This clonotype originated in a girl under 18 with multiple sclerosis. The CDR3 region is CASSLSRGYEQFF. CDR3 in DNA: TGTGCCAGCAGCTTGTCCAGGGGTTATGAGCAGTTCTTC.